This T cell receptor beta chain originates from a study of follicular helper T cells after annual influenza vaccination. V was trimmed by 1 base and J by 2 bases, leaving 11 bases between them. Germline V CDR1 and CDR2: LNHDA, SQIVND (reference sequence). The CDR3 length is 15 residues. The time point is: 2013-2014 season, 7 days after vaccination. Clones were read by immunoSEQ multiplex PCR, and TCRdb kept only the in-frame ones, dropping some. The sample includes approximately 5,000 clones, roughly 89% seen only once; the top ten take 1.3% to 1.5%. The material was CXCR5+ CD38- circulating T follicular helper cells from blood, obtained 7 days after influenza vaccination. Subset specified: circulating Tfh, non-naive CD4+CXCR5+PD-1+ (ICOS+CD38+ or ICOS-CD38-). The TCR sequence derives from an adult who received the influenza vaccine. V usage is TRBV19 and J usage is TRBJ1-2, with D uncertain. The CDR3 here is CASSIVQRGNYGYTF. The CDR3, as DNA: TGTGCCAGTAGTATAGTCCAGAGAGGGAACTATGGCTACACCTTC.